This T cell receptor beta chain emerged from a study of blood T cell repertoires in COVID-19. Looking at the study overall: Sites across the United States, Italy and Spain contributed samples from acute and convalescent COVID-19. Sample material is recorded as cDNA or gDNA derived from T cells, B-cell-depleted T cells, or PBMCs.

V was shortened by 1 base and J by 8 bases, with 11 bases between the two germline ends. This CDR3 spans 13 amino acids. From germline, CDR1 is MNHNS and CDR2 SASEGT. This clone has only a few counts. As originally analysed: Reference gene primer amplification yielded estimated nucleated cell counts. Measured with immunoSEQ multiplex PCR; TCRdb has only the in-frame clones, and not every one. The D gene and trimming were derived from the DNA, and the V and J assignments and clone size from that table. This sample has around 200,000 clones, with 87% found just once. The receptor's source is a man between 35 and 55 years old with active or convalescent COVID-19. This rearrangement joins TRBV6-1 to TRBJ1-2; D gene ambiguous. Sequencing was carried out using peripheral blood. The CDR3: CASSEDSGKGYTF. CDR3 coding DNA: TGTGCCAGCAGTGAAGACAGCGGGAAAGGCTACACCTTC.